A single sample gave rise to the 30 T cell receptor beta chains below, sequenced in a study of metastatic and nonmetastatic thyroid tumors. TCRdb reanalyzed the PCR reads via MiXCR. Of 70,000 or so clones in the sample, 12% to 15% were seen once. Every patient was untreated before thyroid surgery. Sequences were obtained from blood. The receptors derive from a male donor with papillary thyroid cancer or a benign thyroid nodule (not recorded which). Some clones in this sample may be carry-over from other donors' samples.

This clone was found many times. V gene TRBV6-1 combines with J gene TRBJ2-2, with 7 nucleotides matching TRBD1. The CDR3 is made up of 15 amino acids. Germline CDR1 reads MNHNS; CDR2 reads SASEGT. Unmatched junction bases numbered 12, after V lost 7 bases and J lost 7 bases. CDR3: CASTPGTVKIGELFF. The DNA for the CDR3 is TGTGCCAGCACCCCTGGGACAGTGAAAATCGGGGAGCTGTTTTTT.

This clone has a handful of counts. V usage is TRBV20-1 and J usage is TRBJ1-3; D is uncertain. Germline V CDR1 and CDR2: DFQATT, SNEGSKA (reference sequence). V gave up 0 bases and J gave up 2 bases, with 8 bases separating them. The CDR3 has 14 amino acids. The CDR3: CSARDPAAGNTIYF. The DNA for the CDR3 is TGCAGTGCTAGAGATCCGGCGGCTGGAAACACCATATATTTT.

Turning to this clone: It may be a read error: a sequence one base away is much more abundant. The V and J genes are TRBV25-1 and TRBJ2-7; tentatively, D is TRBD1 (5 bases). The CDR3 extends over 14 amino acids. Trimming took off 11 bases at V and 2 bases at J, with 19 bases between the two ends. Germline assignment: CDR1 MGHDK and CDR2 SYGVNS. As DNA, the CDR3 is TGTGCCGCTCAAGCCGACAGATCCCCCTACGAGCAGTACTTC. Translation gives CAAQADRSPYEQYF.

This clone has ten or more counts. At the DNA level, this CDR3 is encoded by other sequences in the same sample as well. The chain carries TRBV7-2 and TRBJ1-2, with D unresolved. This CDR3 region has 14 residues. V lost 5 bases and J lost 0, with 10 bases in between. Germline V gene sequence: CDR1 SGHTA, CDR2 FQGNSA. The DNA for the CDR3 is TGTGCCAGCAGCCCGGACGGGACTAACTATGGCTACACCTTC. Protein: CASSPDGTNYGYTF.

This clone was picked up many times. The chain couples TRBV6-5 to TRBJ1-6; D possibly corresponds to TRBD1 (5 bases). From germline, CDR1 is MNHEY and CDR2 SVGAGI. V was cut by 6 bases and J by 0 bases, with 18 bases left in between. The CDR3 has 18 residues. CDR3 in DNA: TGTGCCAGCAGCCCCCAGGGACCGACGAGCTCCTATAATTCACCCCTCCACTTT. Translated: CASSPQGPTSSYNSPLHF.

CDR3 DNA: TGCAGTGCTAGCCACTGGGACATATTTAGCTCCTACGAGCAGTACTTC. Residues: CSASHWDIFSSYEQYF. The V gene is TRBV20-1, the J gene TRBJ2-7; D might be TRBD1 (6 bases). This CDR3 has 16 amino acids. Germline V CDR1 and CDR2: DFQATT, SNEGSKA (reference sequence). V was pared by 3 bases and J by 0 bases, with 18 bases between.

This clone was observed many times. A read error may explain this, as a much larger clone is one base away. Other DNA sequences in the sample encode the same CDR3. The chain has TRBV5-1 and TRBJ2-7; 13 bases are a match to TRBD2. CDR3 length: 16 amino acids. The germline V gene encodes CDR1 SGHRS and CDR2 YFSETQ. DNA of the CDR3: TGCGCCAGCAGCTCGAGACTAGCGGGGGGTTACGACGAGCAATACTTC. Residues: CASSSRLAGGYDEQYF.

This clone has at least ten counts. This chain links TRBV24-1 with TRBJ2-1; 10 positions agree with TRBD1. V trimming: 0 bases; J trimming: 7 bases; junction bases outside the gene matches: 8. Germline CDR1 reads KGHDR; CDR2 reads SFDVKD. This CDR3 region has 17 residues. The CDR3: CATSDLRGTGVENEQFF. Here the CDR3 DNA reads TGTGCCACCAGTGATTTGCGCGGGACAGGGGTCGAGAATGAGCAGTTCTTC.

This clone was seen ten or more times. The V and J genes are TRBV6-5 and TRBJ2-1, with D possibly matching TRBD2 (6 bases). Looked up from germline, CDR1 is MNHEY and CDR2 is SVGAGI. The V and J ends lost 2 bases and 4 bases respectively, with 12 bases between them. CDR3 length: 15 amino acids. The CDR3 region is CASSYSREKYNEQFF. Here the CDR3 DNA reads TGTGCCAGCAGTTACAGCCGGGAGAAGTACAATGAGCAGTTCTTC.

The chain couples TRBV2 to TRBJ2-7; D could derive from TRBD1 or TRBD2 (5 bases each). Trimming shortened V by 2 bases and J by 3 bases, and 26 bases separated the two germline ends. Germline V gene data show CDR1 as SNHLY and CDR2 as FYNNEI. This CDR3 spans 19 amino acids. The CDR3 bases are TGTGCCAGCAGTGAAATGGAGGAAGGGGTAGCTGGAGTCTTCTACGAGCAGTACGTC. Protein sequence: CASSEMEEGVAGVFYEQYV.

In the case of this clone: A single base separates this from a much larger clone, so it may be a read error. The V and J genes are TRBV4-1 and TRBJ2-6; D uncertain. Deletions cut 1 base from V and 0 bases from J, with 10 bases between. The germline V gene encodes CDR1 MGHRA and CDR2 YSYEKL. This CDR3 contains 17 residues. The CDR3 nucleotides read TGCGCCAGCAGCCAAGTTGAACATGGCTCTGGGGCCAACGTCCTGACTTTC. Translated, it gives CASSQVEHGSGANVLTF.

This clone has at least ten counts. CDR3 DNA sequence: TGCAGTGTCCCCAGGGACAATGAGCAGTTCTTC. It encodes CSVPRDNEQFF. This chain connects TRBV20-1 to TRBJ2-1, with TRBD1 as a possible D gene (5 bases). The CDR3 contains 11 residues. The germline CDR1 and CDR2 sequences are DFQATT and SNEGSKA (reference sequence). With 7 bases removed from V and 5 bases from J, the gap between germline ends came to 9 bases.

This chain links TRBV6-5 with TRBJ2-1; 11 nucleotides agree with TRBD2. The CDR3 extends over 13 amino acids. Per germline, CDR1 MNHEY and CDR2 SVGAGI. The V gene end was trimmed by 2 bases and the J gene end by 10 bases; junction bases not matched to a gene: 1. The CDR3 sequence is CASSYRTSGEQFF. CDR3 nucleotide sequence: TGTGCCAGCAGTTACCGGACTAGCGGGGAGCAGTTCTTC.

This clone was found many times. The chain joins TRBV7-8 to TRBJ2-1; TRBD2 aligns across 11 bases. V lost 6 bases to trimming and J lost 3 bases; unmatched junction nucleotides: 16. Germline CDR1 and CDR2: SGHVS and FQNEAQ. The CDR3 length is 19 residues. CDR3 in amino acids: CASRYGTSGESYSYNEQFF. CDR3 nucleotides: TGTGCCAGCAGATACGGGACTAGCGGAGAGAGTTACAGCTACAATGAGCAGTTCTTC.

This clone came up many times. The chain has TRBV18 and TRBJ2-1; D possibly corresponds to TRBD1 (6 bases). Between the trimmed V and J ends, which lost 4 bases and 1 base, there was a span of 8 bases. Germline V gene data show CDR1 as KGHSH and CDR2 as LQKENI. This CDR3 has 14 amino acids. The CDR3 region has the DNA TGTGCCAGCTCACGGGGGCCTTCCTACAATGAGCAGTTCTTC. Protein: CASSRGPSYNEQFF.

The chain couples TRBV12-3 or TRBV12-4 to TRBJ2-3; TRBD2 matches at 7 bases. The CDR3 totals 13 residues. V lost 8 bases and J lost 8; bases outside the gene matches: 10. This CDR3 is CASCSGSPGTQYF. The DNA for the CDR3 is TGTGCCAGCTGTAGCGGGTCCCCAGGTACGCAGTATTTT.

This clone was seen many times. The chain uses TRBV6-2 or TRBV6-3 and TRBJ2-3, with 13 bases identical to TRBD2. The V segment lost 1 base and the J segment 4 bases; nucleotides outside the gene matches: 11. The CDR3 is 19 residues long. Germline V CDR1 and CDR2: MNHEY, SVGEGT. The CDR3 DNA sequence: TGTGCCAGCAGTTACTACCCGGACAGGGGACTAGCGGGATCAGATACGCAGTATTTT. Translating gives CASSYYPDRGLAGSDTQYF.

At least ten counts were recorded for this clone. A read error may explain this, as a much larger clone is one base away. Other DNA sequences in this specimen translate into the identical CDR3. The V gene is TRBV5-4, the J gene TRBJ2-3; D unresolved. This CDR3 is built from 11 residues. Per germline, CDR1 SGHNT and CDR2 YYREEE (reference sequence). Trimming took 3 bases from V and 6 from J, leaving 5 bases between them. CDR3 bases: TGTGCCAGCAGCTCCGGGGATACGCAGTATTTT. Its translation: CASSSGDTQYF. Full variable domain (rest looked up from reference TRBV5-4 and TRBJ2-3): ETGVTQSPTHLIKTRGQQVTLRCSSQSGHNTVSWYQQALGQGPQFIFQYYREEENGRGNFPPRFSGLQFPNYSSELNVNALELDDSALYLCASSSGDTQYFGPGTRLTVL.

This clone was counted ten times or more. V gene TRBV20-1 combines with J gene TRBJ2-3; 9 bases match TRBD2. Trimming took 5 bases from V and 3 from J; bases not matched to a gene: 12. The CDR3 totals 16 residues. Germline V lookup: CDR1 DFQATT, CDR2 SNEGSKA (reference sequence). Here the CDR3 DNA reads TGCAGTGCTGAAGGCGGGAGGGCATTGGAAACAGATACGCAGTATTTT. Amino acid sequence: CSAEGGRALETDTQYF.

V gene TRBV20-1 combines with J gene TRBJ2-7; 8 positions agree with TRBD2. J gave up 5 bases and V 6 bases, and 12 bases lay outside the gene matches. CDR1 and CDR2 from the germline V gene are DFQATT and SNEGSKA (reference sequence). The CDR3 runs 14 residues. The chain's CDR3 is CSAVNLGGANEQYF. The CDR3 DNA follows: TGCAGTGCCGTCAACCTCGGGGGGGCGAACGAGCAGTACTTC.

There are many counts of this clone. The chain has TRBV7-8 and TRBJ1-5; TRBD1 agrees at 8 bases. The J segment lost 0 bases and the V segment lost 1 base, leaving 11 bases of the junction unmatched. This CDR3 region has 19 residues. CDR1 is SGHVS and CDR2 is FQNEAQ in the germline V gene. This CDR3 is CASSLGGQGGGYSNQPQHF. The CDR3 nucleotides are TGTGCCAGCAGCTTAGGCGGACAGGGAGGGGGATATAGCAATCAGCCCCAGCATTTT. The complete variable domain, with remaining parts taken from reference TRBV7-8 and TRBJ1-5, reads GAGVSQSPRYKVAKRGQDVALRCDPISGHVSLFWYQQALGQGPEFLTYFQNEAQLDKSGLPSDRFFAERPEGSVSTLKIQRTQQEDSAVYLCASSLGGQGGGYSNQPQHFGDGTRLSIL.

This clone was counted between two and nine times. The V gene is TRBV28, the J gene TRBJ2-3; D may be TRBD2 (5 bases). The V end lost 8 bases, the J end lost 11 bases, and 17 bases lay between the germline ends. The CDR3 loop spans 12 amino acids. Germline V gene lookup returns CDR1 MDHEN and CDR2 SYDVKM. CDR3 region: CASVSASYEQYF. The CDR3 nucleotides read TGTGCCAGCGTCTCGGCTAGCTACGAGCAGTATTTT.

This clone has a handful of counts. One end of the junction is discordant with germline, which a read error may explain. This chain joins TRBV16 and TRBJ2-5; D is unclear. Germline assignment: CDR1 KGHSY and CDR2 FQNENV. The CDR3 extends over 14 amino acids. This CDR3 is CSSSPTSSQETQYF. For the CDR3, the DNA is TGTTCCAGCAGCCCTACCTCCAGCCAAGAGACCCAGTACTTC.

The table lists this clone with many counts. The V call is TRBV7-2, the J call TRBJ1-2; a possible D gene is TRBD1 (5 bases). The germline CDR1 and CDR2 sequences are SGHTA and FQGNSA. V was clipped by 1 base and J by 5 bases, with 8 bases between them. CDR3 length: 13 residues. The CDR3 sequence: CASSLGGEYGYTF. The CDR3 DNA reads as TGTGCCAGCAGCTTAGGGGGGGAATATGGCTACACCTTC.

The table lists this clone with many counts. V is TRBV2 and J is TRBJ1-6; D is unresolved. The CDR3 length is 12 residues. CDR1 and CDR2 from the germline V gene are SNHLY and FYNNEI. V dropped 2 bases and J dropped 14 bases, with 10 bases sitting between them. The CDR3 sequence: CASSEQSLSLHF. CDR3 sequence (DNA): TGTGCCAGCAGTGAACAGAGCTTGTCCCTCCACTTT.

This clone was seen at least ten times. The chain is built from TRBV19 and TRBJ1-2; TRBD1 might be the D (5 bases). This CDR3 contains 13 residues. V was clipped by 5 bases and J by 6 bases, with 13 bases between them. Germline V lookup: CDR1 LNHDA, CDR2 SQIVND (reference sequence). CDR3: CASSGQGLDGYTF. The DNA for the CDR3 is TGTGCCAGTAGTGGGCAGGGCCTAGATGGCTACACCTTC.

This clone occurred many times. The chain joins TRBV7-9 to TRBJ1-1, with a possible D match to TRBD1 (5 bases). Per germline, CDR1 SEHNR and CDR2 FQNEAQ (reference sequence). The CDR3 covers 14 residues. The ends were cut back, 1 base at V and 3 bases at J, with 9 bases in the middle. The CDR3 region is CASSLVGAYTEAFF. The DNA for the CDR3 is TGTGCCAGCAGCTTAGTAGGGGCCTACACTGAAGCTTTCTTT.

In this sample, this clone turned up many times. Other DNA sequences within the sample encode an identical CDR3. This sequence joins TRBV19 and TRBJ1-2; tentative D call: TRBD1 (6 bases). Germline V gene lookup returns CDR1 LNHDA and CDR2 SQIVND (reference sequence). This CDR3 comprises 15 residues. Deletions cut 5 bases from V and 3 bases from J, with 16 bases between. This chain's CDR3 is CASSLTATGDYGYTF. The CDR3 DNA follows: TGTGCCAGTAGTCTAACCGCGACAGGCGACTATGGCTACACCTTC.

The sample holds many counts of this clone. This sequence joins TRBV5-6 and TRBJ2-3; 8 nucleotides align to TRBD2. CDR1 is SGHDT, CDR2 YYEEEE, per germline. This CDR3 region has 16 residues. V lost 0 bases and J lost 3; bases outside the gene matches: 6. In DNA, the CDR3 is TGTGCCAGCAGCTTGGAGAGACTAGCGATGACAGATACGCAGTATTTT. This translates into CASSLERLAMTDTQYF.

At least ten counts were recorded for this clone. The chain joins TRBV6-1 to TRBJ2-5; 8 bases match TRBD2. Germline V lookup: CDR1 MNHNS, CDR2 SASEGT. This CDR3 contains 15 residues. After removal of 4 bases from V and 2 bases from J, the junction contained 6 bases not matched to a gene. The chain's CDR3 is CASSVPGGGQETQYF. CDR3 nucleotide sequence: TGTGCCAGCAGTGTCCCCGGGGGGGGTCAAGAGACCCAGTACTTC.